This T cell receptor beta chain comes out of a study of blood T cell repertoires in COVID-19. Study as a whole: Sources were T cells, B-cell-depleted T cells, or PBMCs; the material itself was cDNA or gDNA.

Trimming cost V 5 bases and J 8 bases; bases outside gene matches: 20. In germline, CDR1 is SGHVS, CDR2 FNYEAQ. The CDR3 extends over 19 amino acids. Assignments of participants to cohorts depended upon their own reported clinical history. Only in-frame clones appear in the TCRdb table, and some are missing; sequencing was by immunoSEQ multiplex PCR. The data hold more than 200,000 clones, with under 95% observed a single time. The chain carries TRBV7-6 and TRBJ2-1, with 11 bases identical to TRBD2. Sequenced material: PBMCs or T cells enriched from blood (not recorded which). This clonotype originated in a woman younger than 35 who had recovered from COVID-19. CDR3 region: CASSLNPPRLAGGLDEQFF. CDR3 sequence (DNA): TGTGCCAGCAGCCTCAACCCGCCCCGCCTAGCGGGGGGACTGGATGAGCAGTTCTTC.